This T cell receptor beta chain was sequenced during a study of molecular identifiers for immune sequencing clone quantification (dated by TCRdb to 2016 to 2019). Broadly, across the study: For a replicate experiment, RNA from around 20,000 or 100,000 naive CD8 T cells was divided into five aliquots, of which four were sequenced. The study was a methods study using CD8 T cells to benchmark molecular-identifier clustering-based TCR repertoire sequencing (MIDCIRS) and TCR RNA copy counting. Findings and caveats that apply to the study as a whole: Approximately 3 recovered TCR RNA copies per cell were obtained by modeling, versus approximately 10 by digital PCR, implying a capture efficiency of around 28%. A single cell's worth of spiked-in Jurkat TCR RNA was reported detectable even among under 1.1 million naive CD8 T cells. When barcode sub-clustering was left out, chimeric consensus sequences inflated TCR diversity, with chimeras reaching as high as 47%. In CMV-specific effector cells, over 99% of molecules were held by clones above 20 RNA copies, whereas under 1% of molecules were held by such clones in naive cells. Highly expanded clone sizes could be underestimated if identical TCR molecules share a barcode. Spiked-in Jurkat TCR RNA (roughly 10 copies' worth), which is not part of the donor repertoire, was contained in the naive libraries.

Inclusive of the bounding cysteine and phenylalanine, the CDR3 is 14 residues long. Only the CDR3 region is kept as DNA, spanning 42 bases read in frame from base 1. The junction carries 15 bases between V and J, which are trimmed by 7 bases and 2 bases respectively. Sequences MNHEY (CDR1) and SVGEGT (CDR2) are obtained from the germline V gene. Receptor libraries were prepared by PCR. The listed sequencing device is Illumina HiSeq 4000. Bulk TCR libraries were prepared as previously described, using TCR primers listed in Table S5. Total RNA was purified with the Qiagen AllPrep DNA/RNA kit. Before any analysis, reads coming from multiple sequencing runs of the same library were combined into one pool. The authors processed their data as follows. Reads were retained only if the reads had an exact TCR constant sequence, and the retained reads were trimmed to 150 nt and grouped according to their 12-nt molecular barcodes. Reads inside each barcode group were sub-clustered using a 15% Levenshtein threshold, and a quality-weighted consensus sequence was constructed for each RNA molecule. Non-functional sequences were excluded, and lower-count sequences lying one edit away from another sequence were also excluded. Based on fitting two negative binomial distributions, any barcode sub-cluster with under 20% of the maximum read count was discarded. Using fastp at Q25 and MiXCR, TCRdb reprocessed the public reads and kept productive beta chains. A single entry per CDR3 protein holds the most common genes and DNA from its merged rows. The V and J calls were determined by TCRdb, not by the authors. A total of approximately 90,000 distinct CDR3 sequences appear in this sample, roughly a fifth of them only once. Of the sample, about 1% falls within the top ten clones.

Libraries of naive CD8 T cells were built from anywhere between about 18,000 and 1,000,000 sorted cells, with 10%, 30% or 50% of the purified RNA used. Naive CD8 T cells, defined as CD8+CD4-CCR7+CD45RA+, were FACS-sorted into RLT Plus buffer on a BD FACSAria II. To test detection sensitivity, Jurkat RNA equal to under 13 TCR copies was added to samples of roughly 17,000-1,100,000 naive CD8 T cells. CD8 T cells were enriched using RosetteSep CD8+ T Cell Enrichment Cocktail and Ficoll-Paque, and the enriched cells then underwent ACK red cell lysis. Details on this clonotype: Its antigen is unknown. Per-nucleotide qualities are absent, and no much larger clonotype sits a single base away.

Source material: naive CD8+ T cells from blood, with Jurkat cell RNA spiked in. Explained via the paper, the cell subset or site label denotes: FACS-sorted CD8+CD4-CCR7+CD45RA+ naive T cells. The sequence was collected from a human donor in good health. Some libraries in this study had Jurkat cell RNA spiked in. This sequence uses TRBV6-2 or TRBV6-3 and TRBJ2-7; TRBD2 might be the D gene, on 7 matching bases. The nucleotide sequence is given as TGTGCCAGCAACACTGCGGGGGACACCTACGAGCAGTACTTC. Its protein reads: CASNTAGDTYEQYF.